These 23 T cell receptor beta chains originate from one sample sequenced in a study of control samples from healthy donors and cancer patients. Sequencing used immunoSEQ multiplex PCR; TCRdb keeps in-frame clones, though not all of them. The sample includes about 44,000 clones, about three quarters of them seen just once. The sequencing sample was made of formalin-fixed, paraffin-embedded tissue. All receptors come from a male donor with melanoma.

This chain joins TRBV13 and TRBJ2-7; D uncertain. Germline assignment: CDR1 PRHDT and CDR2 FYEKMQ (reference sequence). The CDR3 loop spans 15 amino acids. V was clipped by 2 bases and J by 7 bases, with 18 bases between them. This CDR3 reads CASSLTSPRTDEQYF. Here the CDR3 DNA reads TGTGCCAGCAGCTTAACCAGTCCAAGGACGGATGAGCAGTACTTC.

The chain couples TRBV10-2 to TRBJ2-7; 7 bases are shared with TRBD1. The CDR3 sequence is 15 residues long. V lost 3 bases, J lost 0 bases, and 5 bases stayed unmatched. CDR1 is WSHSY and CDR2 is SAAADI in the germline V gene. The CDR3 bases are TGCGCCAGCAGTGAAAAGAACAGGGGCTCCTACGAGCAGTACTTC. This translates into CASSEKNRGSYEQYF.

The CDR3 here is CASSLLSLGTGSPLHF. CDR3 in DNA: TGTGCCAGCAGCCTCCTATCCCTGGGAACAGGTTCACCCCTCCACTTT. This chain connects TRBV7-9 to TRBJ1-6, with a possible D match to TRBD1 (5 bases). Germline CDR1 is SEHNR and CDR2 is FQNEAQ (reference sequence). V was shortened by 5 bases and J by 9 bases, with 20 bases between the two germline ends. The CDR3 has 16 residues.

The chain couples TRBV28 to TRBJ2-7, with D unclear. There are 15 residues in the CDR3. V was pared by 7 bases and J by 2 bases, with 18 bases between. CDR1 is MDHEN, CDR2 SYDVKM, per germline. Here the CDR3 reads CASNVEKNLTYEQYF. In DNA form, the CDR3 reads TGTGCCAGCAATGTCGAGAAGAACCTCACCTACGAGCAGTACTTC. Full variable domain (missing parts from reference TRBV28 and TRBJ2-7): DVKVTQSSRYLVKRTGEKVFLECVQDMDHENMFWYRQDPGLGLRLIYFSYDVKMKEKGDIPEGYSVSREKKERFSLILESASTNQTSMYLCASNVEKNLTYEQYFGPGTRLTVT.

The chain combines TRBV2 with TRBJ1-4, with D possibly being TRBD1 (6 bases). V dropped 4 bases and J dropped 7 bases, with 13 bases sitting between them. This CDR3 spans 14 amino acids. From germline, CDR1 is SNHLY and CDR2 FYNNEI. The CDR3 spells CASSARGIGEKLFF. CDR3 nucleotide sequence: TGTGCCAGCAGTGCAAGGGGGATCGGTGAAAAACTGTTTTTT.

The rearrangement links TRBV2 to TRBJ2-7; D is perhaps TRBD1 or TRBD2 (6 bases each). V shed 4 bases and J shed 7 bases, with 20 bases lying between them. There are 15 residues in the CDR3. Per germline, CDR1 SNHLY and CDR2 FYNNEI. DNA for the CDR3: TGTGCCAGCAGTGTAGAGCGGGTCTCCCAGGGGGAGCAGTACTTC. This encodes CASSVERVSQGEQYF.

This clone has just a few counts. The chain carries TRBV4-2 and TRBJ1-1; D unclear. This CDR3 has 16 amino acids. The germline V gene has CDR1 LGHNA and CDR2 YNFKEQ. Trimming took off 4 bases at V and 4 bases at J, with 19 bases between the two ends. CDR3 DNA sequence: TGTGCCAGCAGCCCCTCGGGCCGGGATATGAGCACTGAAGCTTTCTTT. Protein product: CASSPSGRDMSTEAFF.

The V call is TRBV30, the J call TRBJ1-3, with 7 bases matching TRBD1. The germline V gene encodes CDR1 GTSNPN and CDR2 SVGIG (reference sequence). The CDR3 has 14 amino acids. Trimming cost V 4 bases and J 3 bases; bases outside gene matches: 6. DNA of the CDR3: TGTGCCTGGACCGGACAGGCTTTTGGAAACACCATATATTTT. Amino acid sequence: CAWTGQAFGNTIYF.

The rearrangement joins TRBV19 to TRBJ2-5; 7 bases agree with TRBD2. In germline, CDR1 is LNHDA, CDR2 SQIVND (reference sequence). The CDR3 sequence is 13 residues long. V dropped 4 bases and J dropped 5; count of bases not matched to a gene: 4. The DNA of the CDR3 is TGTGCCAGTAGTAGACTAGCCTGGGAGACCCAGTACTTC. This gives the protein CASSRLAWETQYF.

The gene calls are TRBV6-5 and TRBJ2-7; TRBD1 might be the D (6 bases). The V and J ends lost 6 bases and 4 bases respectively, with 19 bases between them. CDR1 is MNHEY, CDR2 SVGAGI, per germline. The CDR3 is made up of 15 amino acids. As DNA, the CDR3 is TGTGCCAGCAGAGTAACAGGGTTGGGTTTGTACGAGCAGTACTTC. It encodes CASRVTGLGLYEQYF.

Comments on this clone: Compared with germline, one end of the junction differs, possibly owing to a read error. The chain recombines TRBV18 with TRBJ2-7; D assignment may be TRBD1 or TRBD2 (6 bases each). Germline V gene sequence: CDR1 KGHSH, CDR2 LQKENI. There are 13 residues in the CDR3. The CDR3, as DNA: TGTGCCAGCTCACCCGAACGGCGGGACATCCAAAACTTC. Amino acid sequence: CASSPERRDIQNF.

This rearrangement joins TRBV28 to TRBJ1-6; D gene uncertain. The V end lost 7 bases, the J end lost 6 bases, and 10 bases lay between the germline ends. Germline V gene lookup returns CDR1 MDHEN and CDR2 SYDVKM. CDR3 size: 13 residues. The CDR3 DNA follows: TGTGCCAGCAACTTCAGACGTAATTCACCCCTCCACTTT. Encoded protein: CASNFRRNSPLHF.

The chain joins TRBV25-1 to TRBJ2-7; 7 nucleotides match TRBD2. Trimming took 4 bases from V and 2 from J; bases not matched to a gene: 8. The CDR3 runs 15 residues. Germline assignment: CDR1 MGHDK and CDR2 SYGVNS. In nucleotides, the CDR3 is TGTGCCAGCAGTGTTAGTCTAGCGGAGCCCTACGAGCAGTACTTC. The encoded protein is CASSVSLAEPYEQYF.

The chain uses TRBV11-3 and TRBJ1-6; D is undetermined. The CDR3 is made up of 14 amino acids. Germline CDR1 and CDR2: SGHNT and YENEEA. V lost 3 bases and J lost 8, with 11 bases in between. CDR3 sequence reads: CASSFGRTDSPLHF. For the CDR3, the DNA is TGTGCCAGCAGCTTCGGCAGGACTGATTCACCCCTCCACTTT.

In nucleotides, the CDR3 is TGTGCCAGTAGTATGGGCAGGGGGCTTCAGCCCCAGCATTTT. Protein sequence: CASSMGRGLQPQHF. The J gene is TRBJ1-5, the V gene TRBV19; 8 nucleotides line up with TRBD1. This CDR3 has 14 amino acids. Germline CDR1 and CDR2: LNHDA and SQIVND (reference sequence). Trimming removed 3 bases from V and 6 bases from J; junction bases left unmatched: 4.

The chain couples TRBV6-1 to TRBJ2-3; no reliable D call. This CDR3 region has 14 residues. Per germline, CDR1 MNHNS and CDR2 SASEGT. V was trimmed by 3 bases and J by 1 base, leaving 8 bases between them. CDR3 coding DNA: TGTGCCAGCAGTGATGTCAGCCGCACAGATACGCAGTATTTT. Its protein product is CASSDVSRTDTQYF.

V is TRBV11-2 and J is TRBJ2-2; 9 positions match TRBD2. V shed 6 bases, J shed 5 bases, and the junction held 10 bases outside the gene matches. The CDR3 contains 16 residues. The germline CDR1 and CDR2 sequences are SGHAT and FQNNGV. CDR3 sequence (DNA): TGTGCCAGCAGTTCGGCGGGAGGGCCCCGTACCGGGGAGCTGTTTTTT. Translated: CASSSAGGPRTGELFF.

The chain is built from TRBV6-5 and TRBJ1-6; perhaps TRBD1 as D (6 bases). In germline, CDR1 is MNHEY, CDR2 SVGAGI. The CDR3 length is 16 residues. V lost 0 bases, J lost 7 bases, and 13 bases lay in between. CDR3 sequence: CASSYSGGLINSPLHF. In nucleotides, the CDR3 is TGTGCCAGCAGTTACTCCGGGGGGCTCATCAATTCACCCCTCCACTTT.

This clone was seen more than once but under ten times. The CDR3 loop is CASSRQPDSPLHF. The CDR3 region has the DNA TGTGCCAGTAGTAGACAACCGGATTCACCCCTCCACTTT. This chain uses TRBV19 with TRBJ1-6; D is unclear. This CDR3 contains 13 residues. Trimming shortened V by 4 bases and J by 8 bases, and 9 bases separated the two germline ends. Germline V gene data show CDR1 as LNHDA and CDR2 as SQIVND (reference sequence).

The V and J genes are TRBV15 and TRBJ2-1; D unresolved. There are 16 residues in the CDR3. V lost 3 bases to trimming and J lost 5 bases, with 17 bases between them. CDR1 and CDR2 from the germline V gene are LNHNV and YYDKDF (reference sequence). The CDR3 DNA reads as TGTGCCACCAGCAGCGCCCCCACACAAACGGACAATGAGCAGTTCTTC. Its protein product is CATSSAPTQTDNEQFF.

Concerning this clone: Distinct nucleotide sequences in the sample also encode this CDR3. The V call is TRBV10-3, the J call TRBJ2-2; D perhaps matches TRBD1 (5 bases). This CDR3 comprises 15 residues. Germline-derived CDR1 and CDR2 are ENHRY and SYGVKD. Trimming pared 2 bases from V and 2 bases from J, leaving 9 bases between. The CDR3 sequence is CAISEGQGNTGELFF. The CDR3, as DNA: TGTGCCATCAGTGAGGGGCAGGGAAACACCGGGGAGCTGTTTTTT.

The chain links TRBV19 to TRBJ2-1; 10 bases are a match to TRBD2. V was pared by 5 bases and J by 11 bases, with 9 bases of the junction left unmatched. The CDR3 consists of 14 residues. Germline V gene data show CDR1 as LNHDA and CDR2 as SQIVND (reference sequence). The CDR3 bases are TGTGCCAGTAGTCCCGGGACTAGCGTGAAGAAGCAGTTCTTC. Translating gives CASSPGTSVKKQFF.

The chain carries TRBV6-5 and TRBJ1-1, with D perhaps TRBD1 (5 bases). Trimming took off 4 bases at V and 3 bases at J, with 15 bases between the two ends. Looked up from germline, CDR1 is MNHEY and CDR2 is SVGAGI. This CDR3 comprises 15 residues. For the CDR3, the DNA is TGTGCCAGCAGTTCTCCGGGACGGCGGGACACTGAAGCTTTCTTT. Its translation is CASSSPGRRDTEAFF.